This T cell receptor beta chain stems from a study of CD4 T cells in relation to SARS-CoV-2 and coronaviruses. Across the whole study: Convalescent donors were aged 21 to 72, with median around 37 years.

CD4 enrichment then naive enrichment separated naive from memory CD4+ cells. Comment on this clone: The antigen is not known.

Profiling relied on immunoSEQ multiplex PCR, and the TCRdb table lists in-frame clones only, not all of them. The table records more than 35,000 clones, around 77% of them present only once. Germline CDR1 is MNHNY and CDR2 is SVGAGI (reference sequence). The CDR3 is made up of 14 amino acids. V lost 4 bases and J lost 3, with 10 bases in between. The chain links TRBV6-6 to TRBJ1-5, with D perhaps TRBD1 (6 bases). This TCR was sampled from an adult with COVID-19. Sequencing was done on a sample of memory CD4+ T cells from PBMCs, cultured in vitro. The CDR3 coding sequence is TGTGCCAGCAGTTGGACAGAACTCAATCAGCCCCAGCATTTT. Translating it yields CASSWTELNQPQHF.